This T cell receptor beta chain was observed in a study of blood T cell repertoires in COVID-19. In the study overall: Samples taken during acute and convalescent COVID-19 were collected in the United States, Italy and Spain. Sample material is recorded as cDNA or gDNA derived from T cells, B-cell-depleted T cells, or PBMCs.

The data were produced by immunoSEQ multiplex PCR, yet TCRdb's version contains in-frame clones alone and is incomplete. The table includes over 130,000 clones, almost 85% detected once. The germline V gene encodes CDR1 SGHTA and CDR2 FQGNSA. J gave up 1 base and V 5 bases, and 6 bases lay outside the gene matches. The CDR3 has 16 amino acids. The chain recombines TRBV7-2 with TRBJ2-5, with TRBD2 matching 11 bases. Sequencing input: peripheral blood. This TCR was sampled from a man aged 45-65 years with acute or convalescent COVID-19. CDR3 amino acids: CASSLSGGAGQETQYF. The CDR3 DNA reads TGTGCCAGCAGCCTTAGCGGGGGGGCGGGCCAAGAGACCCAGTACTTC.